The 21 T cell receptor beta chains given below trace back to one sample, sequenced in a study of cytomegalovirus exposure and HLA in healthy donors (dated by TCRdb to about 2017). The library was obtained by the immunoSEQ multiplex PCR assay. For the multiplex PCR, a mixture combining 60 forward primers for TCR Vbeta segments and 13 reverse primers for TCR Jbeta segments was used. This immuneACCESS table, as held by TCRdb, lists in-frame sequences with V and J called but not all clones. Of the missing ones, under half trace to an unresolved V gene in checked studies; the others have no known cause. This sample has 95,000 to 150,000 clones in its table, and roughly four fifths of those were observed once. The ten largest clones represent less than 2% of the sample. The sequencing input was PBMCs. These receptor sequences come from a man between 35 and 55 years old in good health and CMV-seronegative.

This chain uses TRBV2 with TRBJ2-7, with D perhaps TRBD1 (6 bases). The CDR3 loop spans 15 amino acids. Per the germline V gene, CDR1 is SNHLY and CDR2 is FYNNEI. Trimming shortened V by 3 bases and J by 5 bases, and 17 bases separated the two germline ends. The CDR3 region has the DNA TGTGCCAGCAGTGAGGTCGGACAGTCACAGGACGAGCAGTACTTC. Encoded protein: CASSEVGQSQDEQYF.

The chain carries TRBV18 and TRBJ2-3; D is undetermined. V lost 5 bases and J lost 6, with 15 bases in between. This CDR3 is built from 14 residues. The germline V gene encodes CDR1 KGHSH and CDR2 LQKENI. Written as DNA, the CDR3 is TGTGCCAGCTCAATTTTCCAGGAATCCGATACGCAGTATTTT. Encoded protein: CASSIFQESDTQYF.

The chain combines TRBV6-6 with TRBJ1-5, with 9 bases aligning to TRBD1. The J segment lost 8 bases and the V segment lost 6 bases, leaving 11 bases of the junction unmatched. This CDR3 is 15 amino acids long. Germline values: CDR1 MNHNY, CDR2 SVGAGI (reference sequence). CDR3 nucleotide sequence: TGTGCCAGCAGAGGTGGACAGGGGATATGGGAGCCCCAGCATTTT. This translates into CASRGGQGIWEPQHF.

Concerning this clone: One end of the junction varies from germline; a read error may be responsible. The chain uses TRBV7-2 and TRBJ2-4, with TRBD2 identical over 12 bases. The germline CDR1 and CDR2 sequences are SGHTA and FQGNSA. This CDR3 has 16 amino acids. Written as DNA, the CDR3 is TGTGCCAGCAGCCTAGCGGGGGGGCCAGCCAAAAACATTCAGTACTTC. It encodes CASSLAGGPAKNIQYF.

CDR3 sequence reads: CASSLWGGMGSNQPQHF. The CDR3 nucleotides read TGTGCCAGCAGTTTATGGGGAGGGATGGGCAGCAATCAGCCCCAGCATTTT. V usage is TRBV28 and J usage is TRBJ1-5, with D unresolved. V was cut by 0 bases and J by 1 base, with 13 bases left in between. Per the germline V gene, CDR1 is MDHEN and CDR2 is SYDVKM. The CDR3 runs to 17 residues. Looking up the rest from reference TRBV28 and TRBJ1-5 gives the full variable domain: DVKVTQSSRYLVKRTGEKVFLECVQDMDHENMFWYRQDPGLGLRLIYFSYDVKMKEKGDIPEGYSVSREKKERFSLILESASTNQTSMYLCASSLWGGMGSNQPQHFGDGTRLSIL.

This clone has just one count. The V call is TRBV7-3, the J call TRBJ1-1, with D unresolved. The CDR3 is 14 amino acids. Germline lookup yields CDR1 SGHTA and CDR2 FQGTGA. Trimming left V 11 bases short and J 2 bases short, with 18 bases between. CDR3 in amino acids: CAGKLIGGNTEAFF. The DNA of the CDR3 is TGTGCCGGCAAGCTTATTGGCGGAAACACTGAAGCTTTCTTT.

This chain's CDR3 is CAIRSQGAGGTEAFF. CDR3 nucleotides: TGTGCCATCCGATCCCAGGGGGCCGGTGGCACTGAAGCTTTCTTT. The V gene is TRBV6-5, the J gene TRBJ1-1, with TRBD1 identical over 8 bases. Germline V gives CDR1 MNHEY, CDR2 SVGAGI. This CDR3 spans 15 amino acids. The V and J ends lost 10 bases and 4 bases, in that order; junction bases with no gene match: 14.

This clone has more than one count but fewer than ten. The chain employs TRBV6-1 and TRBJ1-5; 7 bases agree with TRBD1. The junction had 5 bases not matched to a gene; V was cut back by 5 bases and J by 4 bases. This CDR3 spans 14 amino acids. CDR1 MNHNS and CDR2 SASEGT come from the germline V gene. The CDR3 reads CASSKTGYNQPQHF. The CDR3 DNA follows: TGTGCCAGCAGTAAGACAGGGTATAATCAGCCCCAGCATTTT.

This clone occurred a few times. CDR3: CASSEGTEYSNQPQHF. DNA for the CDR3: TGTGCCAGCAGTGAAGGGACAGAGTATAGCAATCAGCCCCAGCATTTT. The rearrangement uses TRBV6-1 and TRBJ1-5; the D gene is possibly TRBD1 (6 bases). V lost 1 base and J lost 0, with 10 bases in between. Germline V gene sequence: CDR1 MNHNS, CDR2 SASEGT. The CDR3 runs to 16 residues.

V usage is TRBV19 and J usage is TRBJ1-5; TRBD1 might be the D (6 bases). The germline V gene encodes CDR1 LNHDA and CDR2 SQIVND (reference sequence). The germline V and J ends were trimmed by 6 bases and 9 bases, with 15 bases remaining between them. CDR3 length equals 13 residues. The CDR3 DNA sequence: TGTGCCAGTAGCACCTCTGGGGGCTGGCCCCAGCATTTT. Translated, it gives CASSTSGGWPQHF.

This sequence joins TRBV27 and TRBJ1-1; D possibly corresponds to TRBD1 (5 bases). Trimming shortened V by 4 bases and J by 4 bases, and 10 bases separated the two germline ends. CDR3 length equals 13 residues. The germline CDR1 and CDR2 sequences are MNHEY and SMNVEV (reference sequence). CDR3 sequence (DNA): TGTGCCAGCAGTTGGAGGGGTGGCACTGAAGCTTTCTTT. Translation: CASSWRGGTEAFF.

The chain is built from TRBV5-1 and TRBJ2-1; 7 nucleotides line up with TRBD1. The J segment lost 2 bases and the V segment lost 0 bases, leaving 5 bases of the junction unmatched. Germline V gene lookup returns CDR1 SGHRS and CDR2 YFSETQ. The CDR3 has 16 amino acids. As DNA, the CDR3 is TGCGCCAGCAGCTTGGCCATGGGACAGACCTACAATGAGCAGTTCTTC. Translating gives CASSLAMGQTYNEQFF.

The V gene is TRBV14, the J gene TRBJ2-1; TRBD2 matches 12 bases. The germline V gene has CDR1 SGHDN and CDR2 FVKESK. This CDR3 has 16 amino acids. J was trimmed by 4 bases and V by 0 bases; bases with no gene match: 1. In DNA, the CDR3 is TGTGCCAGCAGCCAAGATGGACTAGCGGGGTACAATGAGCAGTTCTTC. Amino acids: CASSQDGLAGYNEQFF.

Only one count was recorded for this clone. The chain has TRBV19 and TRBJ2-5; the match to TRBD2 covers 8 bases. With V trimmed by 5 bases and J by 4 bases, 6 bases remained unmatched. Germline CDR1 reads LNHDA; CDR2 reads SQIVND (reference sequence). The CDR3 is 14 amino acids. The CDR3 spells CASSHGSGAETQYF. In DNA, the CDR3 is TGTGCCAGTAGTCATGGTAGCGGGGCAGAGACCCAGTACTTC.

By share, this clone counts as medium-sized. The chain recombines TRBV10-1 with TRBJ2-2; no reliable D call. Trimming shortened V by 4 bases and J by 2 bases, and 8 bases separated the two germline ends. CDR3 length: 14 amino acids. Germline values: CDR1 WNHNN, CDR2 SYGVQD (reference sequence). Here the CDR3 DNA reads TGCGCCAGCAGTGTGGCCCAAAACACCGGGGAGCTGTTTTTT. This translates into CASSVAQNTGELFF.

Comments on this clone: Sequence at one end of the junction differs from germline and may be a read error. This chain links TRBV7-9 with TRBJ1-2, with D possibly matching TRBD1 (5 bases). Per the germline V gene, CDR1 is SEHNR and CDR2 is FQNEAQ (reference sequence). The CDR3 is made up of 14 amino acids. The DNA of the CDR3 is TGTTCCAGCAGCCTTTTGGGGGGTGGCTTTGGCTACACCTTC. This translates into CSSSLLGGGFGYTF.

The CDR3 DNA is TGTGCCAGCAGCTTAGGCCTAACAGGGGGCTCCTACAATGAGCAGTTCTTC. Protein product: CASSLGLTGGSYNEQFF. The J gene is TRBJ2-1, the V gene TRBV13; TRBD1 matches at 8 bases. J was trimmed by 0 bases and V by 0 bases; bases with no gene match: 4. The CDR3 covers 17 residues. The germline V gene has CDR1 PRHDT and CDR2 FYEKMQ (reference sequence).

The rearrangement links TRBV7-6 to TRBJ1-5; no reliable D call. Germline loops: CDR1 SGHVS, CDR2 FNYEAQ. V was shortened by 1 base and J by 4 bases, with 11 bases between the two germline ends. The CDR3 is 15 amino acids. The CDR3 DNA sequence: TGTGCCAGCAGCTTAGAGGAGGGAGGTAATCAGCCCCAGCATTTT. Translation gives CASSLEEGGNQPQHF.

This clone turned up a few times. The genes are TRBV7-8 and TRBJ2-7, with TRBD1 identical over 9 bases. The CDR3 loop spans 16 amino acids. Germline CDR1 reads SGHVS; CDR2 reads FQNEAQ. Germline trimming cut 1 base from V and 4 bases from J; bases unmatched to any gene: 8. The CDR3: CASSLEVTGGIYEQYF. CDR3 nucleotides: TGTGCCAGCAGCTTAGAGGTGACAGGGGGTATTTACGAGCAGTACTTC.

The DNA for the CDR3 is TGTGCCAGCAGCCAAGTGTACAGGGCCACCGGGGAGCTGTTTTTT. Translated, it gives CASSQVYRATGELFF. The chain links TRBV14 to TRBJ2-2, with a tentative D call TRBD1 (6 bases). The CDR3 runs 15 residues. Germline loops: CDR1 SGHDN, CDR2 FVKESK. V was trimmed by 1 base and J by 4 bases, leaving 10 bases between them.

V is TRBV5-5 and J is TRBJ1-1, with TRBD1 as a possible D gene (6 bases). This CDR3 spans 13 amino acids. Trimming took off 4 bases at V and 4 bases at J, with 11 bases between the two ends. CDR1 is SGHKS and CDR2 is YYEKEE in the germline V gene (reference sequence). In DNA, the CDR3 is TGTGCCAGCAGCAGCGGGGGCTCCACTGAAGCTTTCTTT. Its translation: CASSSGGSTEAFF.